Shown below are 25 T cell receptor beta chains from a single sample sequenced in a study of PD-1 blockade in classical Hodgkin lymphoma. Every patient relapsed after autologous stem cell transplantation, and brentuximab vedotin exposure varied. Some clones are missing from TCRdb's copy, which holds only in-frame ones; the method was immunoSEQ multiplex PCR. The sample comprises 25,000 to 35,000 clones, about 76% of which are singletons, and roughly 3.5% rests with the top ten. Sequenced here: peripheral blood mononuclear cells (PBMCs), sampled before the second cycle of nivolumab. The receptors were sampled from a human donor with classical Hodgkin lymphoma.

The chain's CDR3 is CASRGGQGRTGELFF. The CDR3 DNA reads as TGTGCCAGCAGGGGGGGACAGGGTAGGACCGGGGAGCTGTTTTTT. The V call is TRBV6-6, the J call TRBJ2-2; TRBD1 agrees at 9 bases. CDR1 and CDR2 from the germline V gene are MNHNY and SVGAGI (reference sequence). The junction had 7 bases not matched to a gene; V was cut back by 6 bases and J by 5 bases. The CDR3 covers 15 residues.

CDR3 bases: TGTGCCAGCAGTCAGACAGGGTTGGACTATGGCTACACCTTC. Its translation: CASSQTGLDYGYTF. The chain links TRBV27 to TRBJ1-2; 7 bases are shared with TRBD1. The CDR3 extends over 14 amino acids. The V and J ends lost 5 bases and 3 bases, in that order; junction bases with no gene match: 6. Germline loops: CDR1 MNHEY, CDR2 SMNVEV (reference sequence).

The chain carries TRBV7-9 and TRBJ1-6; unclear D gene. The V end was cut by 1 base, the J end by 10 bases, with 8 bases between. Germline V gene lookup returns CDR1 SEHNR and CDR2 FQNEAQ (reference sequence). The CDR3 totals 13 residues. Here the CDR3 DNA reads TGTGCCAGCAGCTTAGGAGGGTCCTCACCCCTCCACTTT. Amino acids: CASSLGGSSPLHF. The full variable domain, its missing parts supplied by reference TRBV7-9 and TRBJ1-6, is DTGVSQNPRHKITKRGQNVTFRCDPISEHNRLYWYRQTLGQGPEFLTYFQNEAQLEKSRLLSDRFSAERPKGSFSTLEIQRTEQGDSAMYLCASSLGGSSPLHFGNGTRLTVT.

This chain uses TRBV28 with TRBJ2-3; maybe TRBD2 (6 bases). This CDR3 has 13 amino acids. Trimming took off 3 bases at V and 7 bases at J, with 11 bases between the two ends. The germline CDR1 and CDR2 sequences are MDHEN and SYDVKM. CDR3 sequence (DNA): TGTGCCAGCAGTTTGCGCGGGGATCATACGCAGTATTTT. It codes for CASSLRGDHTQYF. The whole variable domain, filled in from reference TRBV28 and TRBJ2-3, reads DVKVTQSSRYLVKRTGEKVFLECVQDMDHENMFWYRQDPGLGLRLIYFSYDVKMKEKGDIPEGYSVSREKKERFSLILESASTNQTSMYLCASSLRGDHTQYFGPGTRLTVL.

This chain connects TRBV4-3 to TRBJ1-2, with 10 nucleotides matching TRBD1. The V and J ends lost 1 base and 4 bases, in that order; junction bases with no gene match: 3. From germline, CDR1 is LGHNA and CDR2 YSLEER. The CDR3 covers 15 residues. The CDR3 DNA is TGCGCCAGCAGCCAAGGACAGGGGGCGGCCTATGGCTACACCTTC. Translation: CASSQGQGAAYGYTF.

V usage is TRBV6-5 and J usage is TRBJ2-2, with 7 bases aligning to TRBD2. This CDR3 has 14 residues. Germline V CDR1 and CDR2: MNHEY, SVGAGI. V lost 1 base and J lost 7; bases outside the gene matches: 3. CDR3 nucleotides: TGTGCCAGCAGTTACTTTCTAGCGGTCGGGGAGCTGTTTTTT. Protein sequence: CASSYFLAVGELFF.

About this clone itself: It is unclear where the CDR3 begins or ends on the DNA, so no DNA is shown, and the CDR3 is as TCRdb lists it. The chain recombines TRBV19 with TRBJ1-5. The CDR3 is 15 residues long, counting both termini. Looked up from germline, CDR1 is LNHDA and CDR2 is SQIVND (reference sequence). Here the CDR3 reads CASTSGAWGNQPQHF.

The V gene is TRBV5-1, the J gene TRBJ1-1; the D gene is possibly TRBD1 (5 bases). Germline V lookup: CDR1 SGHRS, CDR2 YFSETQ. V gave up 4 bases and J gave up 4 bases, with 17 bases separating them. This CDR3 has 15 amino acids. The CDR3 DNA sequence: TGCGCCAGCAGCCTCGAGGGGCATTCCGGCACTGAAGCTTTCTTT. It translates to CASSLEGHSGTEAFF.

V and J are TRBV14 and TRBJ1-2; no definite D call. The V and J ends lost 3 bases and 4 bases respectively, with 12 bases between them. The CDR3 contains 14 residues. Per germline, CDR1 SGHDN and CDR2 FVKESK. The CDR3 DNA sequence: TGTGCCAGCAGCCATCGACTGTCGCCCTATGGCTACACCTTC. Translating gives CASSHRLSPYGYTF.

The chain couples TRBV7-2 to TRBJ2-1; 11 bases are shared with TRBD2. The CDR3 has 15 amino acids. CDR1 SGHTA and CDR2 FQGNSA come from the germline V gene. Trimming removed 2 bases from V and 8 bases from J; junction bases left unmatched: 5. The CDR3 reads CASSLITSGGHEQFF. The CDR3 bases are TGTGCCAGCAGCTTAATTACTAGCGGGGGCCATGAGCAGTTCTTC.

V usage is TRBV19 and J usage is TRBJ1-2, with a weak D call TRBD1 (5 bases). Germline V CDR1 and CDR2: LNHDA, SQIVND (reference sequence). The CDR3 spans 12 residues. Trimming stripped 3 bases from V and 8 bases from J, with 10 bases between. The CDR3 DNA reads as TGTGCCAGTAGTATCCAGGGATTCGGCTACACCTTC. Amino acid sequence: CASSIQGFGYTF. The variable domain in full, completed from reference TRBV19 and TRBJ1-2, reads DGGITQSPKYLFRKEGQNVTLSCEQNLNHDAMYWYRQDPGQGLRLIYYSQIVNDFQKGDIAEGYSVSREKKESFPLTVTSAQKNPTAFYLCASSIQGFGYTFGSGTRLTVV.

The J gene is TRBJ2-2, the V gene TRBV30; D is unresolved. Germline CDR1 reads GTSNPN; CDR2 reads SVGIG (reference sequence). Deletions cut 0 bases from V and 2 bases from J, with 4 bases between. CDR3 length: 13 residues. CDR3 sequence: CAWSVINTGELFF. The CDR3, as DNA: TGTGCCTGGAGTGTAATTAACACCGGGGAGCTGTTTTTT.

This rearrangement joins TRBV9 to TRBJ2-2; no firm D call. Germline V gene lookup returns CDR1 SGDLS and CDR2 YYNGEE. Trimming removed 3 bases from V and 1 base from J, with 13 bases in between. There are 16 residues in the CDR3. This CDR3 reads CASSDPRAQNTGELFF. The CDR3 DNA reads TGTGCCAGCAGCGACCCCCGAGCGCAGAACACCGGGGAGCTGTTTTTT.

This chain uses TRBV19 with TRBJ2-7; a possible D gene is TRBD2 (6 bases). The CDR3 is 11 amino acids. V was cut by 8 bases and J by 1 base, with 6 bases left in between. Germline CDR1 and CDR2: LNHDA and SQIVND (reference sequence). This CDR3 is CASRGSYEQYF. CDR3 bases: TGTGCCAGTCGGGGGTCCTACGAGCAGTACTTC.

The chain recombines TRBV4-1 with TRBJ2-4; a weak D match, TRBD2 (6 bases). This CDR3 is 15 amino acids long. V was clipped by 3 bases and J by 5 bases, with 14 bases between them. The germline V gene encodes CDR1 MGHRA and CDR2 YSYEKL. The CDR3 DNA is TGCGCCAGCAGCCAGTACTCGGGACTTCAAAACATTCAGTACTTC. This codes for CASSQYSGLQNIQYF.

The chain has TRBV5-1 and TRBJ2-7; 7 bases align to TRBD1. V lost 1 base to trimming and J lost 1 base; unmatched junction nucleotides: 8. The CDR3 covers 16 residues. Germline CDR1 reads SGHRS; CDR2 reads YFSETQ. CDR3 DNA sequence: TGCGCCAGCAGCTTGTGGGGACAGTCCCTTTCCTACGAGCAGTACTTC. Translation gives CASSLWGQSLSYEQYF.

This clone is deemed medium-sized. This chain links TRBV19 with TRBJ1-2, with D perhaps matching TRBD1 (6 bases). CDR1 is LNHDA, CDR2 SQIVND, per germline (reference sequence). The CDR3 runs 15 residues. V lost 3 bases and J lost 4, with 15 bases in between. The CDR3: CASSMGARTVYGYTF. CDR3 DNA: TGTGCCAGTAGTATGGGGGCGAGGACAGTCTATGGCTACACCTTC.

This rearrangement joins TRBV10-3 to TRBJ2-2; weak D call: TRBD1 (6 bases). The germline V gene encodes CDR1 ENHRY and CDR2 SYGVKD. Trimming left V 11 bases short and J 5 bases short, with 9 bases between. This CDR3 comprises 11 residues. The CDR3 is CAATGTGELFF. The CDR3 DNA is TGTGCCGCAACAGGGACCGGGGAGCTGTTTTTT.

DNA of the CDR3: TGCGCCAGCAGTCCACAACAGGGGGGAAATCAGCCCCAGCATTTT. This encodes CASSPQQGGNQPQHF. V gene TRBV4-1 combines with J gene TRBJ1-5; 8 bases map to TRBD1. This CDR3 is 15 amino acids long. The germline V gene encodes CDR1 MGHRA and CDR2 YSYEKL. V was pared by 6 bases and J by 4 bases, with 8 bases of the junction left unmatched.

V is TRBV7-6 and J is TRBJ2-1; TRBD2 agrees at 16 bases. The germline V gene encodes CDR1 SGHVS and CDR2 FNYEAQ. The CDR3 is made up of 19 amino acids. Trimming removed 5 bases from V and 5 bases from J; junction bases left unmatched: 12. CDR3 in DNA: TGTGCCAGCAGCCTCGAACCCGGGACTAGCGGGGGGGCCGACAATGAGCAGTTCTTC. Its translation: CASSLEPGTSGGADNEQFF.

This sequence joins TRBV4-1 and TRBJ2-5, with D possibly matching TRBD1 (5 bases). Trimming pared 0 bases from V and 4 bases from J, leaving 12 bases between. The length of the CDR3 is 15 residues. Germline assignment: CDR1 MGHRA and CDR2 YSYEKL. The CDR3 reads CASSQEWPQGETQYF. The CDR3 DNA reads TGCGCCAGCAGCCAAGAATGGCCCCAGGGAGAGACCCAGTACTTC.

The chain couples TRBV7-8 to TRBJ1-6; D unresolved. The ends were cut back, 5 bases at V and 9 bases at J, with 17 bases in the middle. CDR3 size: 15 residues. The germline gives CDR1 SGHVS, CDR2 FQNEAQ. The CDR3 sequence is CASSPLDLRGSPLHF. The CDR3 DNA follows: TGTGCCAGCAGCCCCTTAGATCTGCGTGGTTCACCCCTCCACTTT.

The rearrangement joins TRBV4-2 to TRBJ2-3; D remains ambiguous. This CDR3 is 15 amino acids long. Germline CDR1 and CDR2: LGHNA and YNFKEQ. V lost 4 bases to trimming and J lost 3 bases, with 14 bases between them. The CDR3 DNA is TGTGCCAGCAGCCCAGACCTAGGGCGGACAGATACGCAGTATTTT. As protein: CASSPDLGRTDTQYF.

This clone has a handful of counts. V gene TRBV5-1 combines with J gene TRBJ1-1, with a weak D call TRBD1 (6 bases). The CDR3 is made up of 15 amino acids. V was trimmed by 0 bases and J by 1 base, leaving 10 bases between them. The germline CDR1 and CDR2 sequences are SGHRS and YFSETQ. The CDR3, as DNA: TGCGCCAGCAGCTTGGCCACAGGGCGGAACACTGAAGCTTTCTTT. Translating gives CASSLATGRNTEAFF.

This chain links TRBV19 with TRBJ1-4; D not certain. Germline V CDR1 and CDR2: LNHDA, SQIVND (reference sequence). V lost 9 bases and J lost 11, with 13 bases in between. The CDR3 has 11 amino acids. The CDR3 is CASKTAGKLFF. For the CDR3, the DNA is TGTGCCAGCAAGACGGCGGGGAAACTGTTTTTT.